This TCR beta chain was sequenced during a study of vaccination and CD4 T cells after COVID-19. Overall study: The authors sampled a few convalescent patients on day 14 and on days 161 to 241 post-vaccination.

Germline V lookup: CDR1 MNHNS, CDR2 SASEGT. Trimming removed 4 bases at V and 7 bases at J, with 17 bases between. This CDR3 is built from 14 residues. This clonotype was detected only a few times. Its antigen is not identified. General study points: SARS-CoV-2-reactive clonotypes rose nonsignificantly, with the median going from roughly 19 to 38. Spike mono-reactive clones accounted for 304 of the 307 vaccine-specific clones found in convalescent patients.

As to time point: late sampling 161 to 241 days after vaccination in a few convalescent patients. Treatment denoted: approximately 10-day PBMC culture with coronavirus spike peptide pools or control peptides (ViraFEST assay). Expanded clonotypes were found by TCR sequencing after peptide-pool stimulation (ViraFEST). An Oncomine TCR Beta short-read assay was used to sequence the DNA from cultured CD4+ T cells. MiXCR, run by TCRdb on the PCR reads, gives a single entry per CDR3 protein. This sample has tens of thousands of distinct CDR3 sequences, with over 25% found just once. The sequence derives from a human donor who had recovered from COVID-19. The sample here was CD4+ T cells from blood, cultured in vitro, taken about 7 months after SARS-CoV-2 vaccination. This chain uses TRBV6-1 with TRBJ2-7, with D perhaps matching TRBD2 (6 bases). CDR3 DNA: TGTGCCAGCAGTGCCCCGAGTGGACGGGGGGAGCAGTACTTC. It is translated as CASSAPSGRGEQYF.